The text below deals with one TCR beta chain. Antigen specificity is unknown. The data belong to a study of T cell clonotyping in hematopoietic cell transplantation. Findings and caveats of the study: After transplant, recipient diversity fell while pathologically expanded clonotypes grew through day 180.

Assay used: immunoSEQ multiplex PCR; TCRdb lists only in-frame clones, some missing. This sample has just under 20,000 clones, with more than 60% found just once. The clonotype originates from a man in his fifties or sixties in good health. Some clones in this sample may be carry-over from other donors' samples. The sequenced material came from peripheral blood mononuclear cells.

CDR3 nucleotide sequence: TGCGCCAGCAGCTGGGCCGGGACAGGGGATGGCTACACCTTC. Its translation is CASSWAGTGDGYTF. The J gene is TRBJ1-2, the V gene TRBV5-1; 10 bases fit TRBD1. The CDR3 covers 14 residues. V lost 3 bases, J lost 6 bases, and 5 bases stayed unmatched. Germline assignment: CDR1 SGHRS and CDR2 YFSETQ.